The 29 T cell receptor beta chains listed next were all sequenced from one sample in a study of blood T cells in healthy people across ages. Alongside a J-beta primer mix, a sample-barcoded 5' primer served in a second PCR lasting roughly 6 to 12 cycles. Via MiXCR, TCRdb re-called the 5' RACE reads, giving one row per CDR3 protein. The sample carries about 1.6 million distinct CDR3 sequences, about 35% recorded once. Sequenced sample: blood. The receptors were sampled from a woman aged 25 to 45 in good health.

This chain links TRBV30 with TRBJ1-1, with 9 positions matching TRBD1. The V gene end was trimmed by 5 bases and the J gene end by 11 bases; junction bases not matched to a gene: 9. Germline V gene lookup returns CDR1 GTSNPN and CDR2 SVGIG (reference sequence). The CDR3 runs 12 residues. In nucleotides, the CDR3 is TGTGCCTGGGGTGACGGACAGGGGAACGCTTTCTTT. It codes for CAWGDGQGNAFF.

This clonotype occurred a few times. The chain employs TRBV20-1 and TRBJ2-3; TRBD1 or TRBD2 may be the D gene (5 bases each). The CDR3 covers 14 residues. Trimming left V 0 bases short and J 6 bases short, with 13 bases between. The germline CDR1 and CDR2 sequences are DFQATT and SNEGSKA (reference sequence). Here the CDR3 reads CSARDPGTSDTQYF. The CDR3 DNA sequence: TGCAGTGCTAGAGATCCCGGGACCTCGGATACGCAGTATTTT.

This clonotype was observed a handful of times. CDR3 loop: CAWTTGASGQYF. CDR3 DNA sequence: TGTGCCTGGACCACGGGGGCTAGCGGGCAGTATTTT. J is TRBJ2-3 and V is TRBV30; D perhaps matches TRBD2 (7 bases). The germline V gene encodes CDR1 GTSNPN and CDR2 SVGIG (reference sequence). The CDR3 loop spans 12 amino acids. Trimming took off 4 bases at V and 11 bases at J, with 16 bases between the two ends.

This clonotype was seen only once. The chain is built from TRBV6-2 or TRBV6-3 and TRBJ2-5, with TRBD2 matching 14 bases. TRBJ2-7 explains the end of the DNA better; the J call may be wrong. The germline gives CDR1 MNHEY, CDR2 SVGEGT. CDR3 length: 18 residues. Here the CDR3 reads CASRPPGLAGASSYEQYF. CDR3 coding DNA: TGTGCCAGCAGGCCCCCGGGACTAGCGGGGGCAAGCTCCTACGAGCAGTACTTC.

The chain joins TRBV29-1 to TRBJ1-2; D possibly corresponds to TRBD1 (6 bases). This CDR3 has 13 amino acids. Germline V gene data show CDR1 as SQVTM and CDR2 as ANQGSEA. V lost 5 bases and J 2 bases, leaving 12 bases between the germline ends. CDR3 DNA: TGCAGCGTTCGGCCGGGGACAAACTATGGCTACACCTTC. Translating it yields CSVRPGTNYGYTF. Supplemented by reference TRBV29-1 and TRBJ1-2, the full variable domain reads SAVISQKPSRDICQRGTSLTIQCQVDSQVTMMFWYRQQPGQSLTLIATANQGSEATYESGFVIDKFPISRPNLTFSTLTVSNMSPEDSSIYLCSVRPGTNYGYTFGSGTRLTVV.

The chain couples TRBV5-1 to TRBJ1-6; D not certain. The CDR3 consists of 13 residues. Germline CDR1 SGHRS, CDR2 YFSETQ. Trimming removed 3 bases at V and 13 bases at J, with 14 bases between. The chain's CDR3 is CASSSGTSSPLHF. In DNA, the CDR3 is TGCGCCAGCAGCTCGGGAACCTCCTCTCCCCTCCACTTT.

This clonotype was picked up one time. It may be a read error: a sequence one base away is much more abundant. The chain carries TRBV11-2 and TRBJ2-7, with no clear D. The germline V gene encodes CDR1 SGHAT and CDR2 FQNNGV. CDR3 length: 12 residues. V lost 0 bases and J 6 bases, leaving 6 bases between the germline ends. CDR3: CASSLESREQYF. As DNA, the CDR3 is TGTGCCAGCAGCTTAGAATCCCGCGAGCAGTACTTC.

The chain is built from TRBV7-9 and TRBJ2-5, with 7 bases identical to TRBD1. V was clipped by 4 bases and J by 4 bases; unmatched bases: 12. The germline CDR1 and CDR2 sequences are SEHNR and FQNEAQ (reference sequence). The CDR3 is 16 residues long. The CDR3 DNA is TGTGCCAGCAGCTCGTCATACAAGACAGGGCGAGAGACCCAGTACTTC. It translates to CASSSSYKTGRETQYF.

About this clonotype: A much larger clone lies one base from this, so it may be a read error. This chain's CDR3 is CASRRGSSYNEQYF. CDR3 in DNA: TGTGCCAGCAGGCGGGGCAGCTCCTACAATGAGCAGTACTTC. This chain links TRBV6-5 with TRBJ2-1, with TRBD2 as a possible D gene (6 bases). The J call may be faulty, since TRBJ2-7 better matches the DNA end. The CDR3 loop spans 14 amino acids. In germline, CDR1 is MNHEY, CDR2 SVGAGI.

A few counts support this clonotype. The chain couples TRBV4-2 to TRBJ2-1; 7 nucleotides match TRBD1. With V trimmed by 2 bases and J by 7 bases, 8 bases remained unmatched. Germline V gene sequence: CDR1 LGHNA, CDR2 YNFKEQ. The CDR3 totals 15 residues. The CDR3 loop reads CASSQLTGFRNEQFF. Here the CDR3 DNA reads TGTGCCAGCAGCCAATTGACAGGGTTTCGAAATGAGCAGTTCTTC.

As DNA, the CDR3 is TGTGCCTGGAGGCCAGAATACAATGAGCAGTTCTTC. This encodes CAWRPEYNEQFF. This chain links TRBV30 with TRBJ2-1; D is undetermined. The CDR3 has 12 residues. V lost 3 bases and J 4 bases, leaving 7 bases between the germline ends. The germline V gene has CDR1 GTSNPN and CDR2 SVGIG (reference sequence).

This clonotype was observed a handful of times. The chain has TRBV3-1 and TRBJ1-5, with D possibly TRBD1 on 6 matching bases. Per germline, CDR1 LGHDT and CDR2 YNNKEL (reference sequence). This CDR3 is built from 14 residues. Trimming pared 0 bases from V and 8 bases from J, leaving 11 bases between. Here the CDR3 DNA reads TGTGCCAGCAGCCAAGACGACAGGTCAAAGCCCCAGCATTTT. This gives the protein CASSQDDRSKPQHF. Combining the CDR3 with reference TRBV3-1 and TRBJ1-5 gives the whole variable domain DTAVSQTPKYLVTQMGNDKSIKCEQNLGHDTMYWYKQDSKKFLKIMFSYNNKELIINETVPNRFSPKSPDKAHLNLHINSLELGDSAVYFCASSQDDRSKPQHFGDGTRLSIL.

The V call is TRBV5-6, the J call TRBJ2-3, with 9 positions matching TRBD2. CDR1 is SGHDT, CDR2 YYEEEE, per germline. Unmatched junction bases numbered 9, after V lost 1 base and J lost 6 bases. The CDR3 covers 16 residues. Here the CDR3 reads CASSLLSGGSIDTQYF. CDR3 in DNA: TGTGCCAGCAGCTTGTTGAGCGGGGGGTCAATCGATACGCAGTATTTT.

This clonotype appeared a few times. The rearrangement joins TRBV5-1 to TRBJ1-1; 10 bases agree with TRBD1. Germline-derived CDR1 and CDR2 are SGHRS and YFSETQ. V trimming: 3 bases; J trimming: 7 bases; junction bases outside the gene matches: 3. CDR3 length: 13 residues. The DNA for the CDR3 is TGCGCCAGCAGCTCGGGACAGGGGTTTGAAGCTTTCTTT. It encodes CASSSGQGFEAFF.

This clonotype was seen a handful of times. This chain links TRBV6-5 with TRBJ2-1, with 8 bases aligning to TRBD2. CDR1 is MNHEY and CDR2 is SVGAGI in the germline V gene. Germline trimming cut 5 bases from V and 5 bases from J; bases unmatched to any gene: 11. There are 16 residues in the CDR3. CDR3 bases: TGTGCCAGCAGTCAACCCCGGGGGGGAATTAACAATGAGCAGTTCTTC. This translates into CASSQPRGGINNEQFF.

The chain couples TRBV20-1 to TRBJ2-5; 8 bases are shared with TRBD1. CDR1 DFQATT and CDR2 SNEGSKA come from the germline V gene (reference sequence). This CDR3 is built from 14 residues. Losses at the gene ends were 7 bases for V and 5 bases for J; bases not matched to a gene: 12. CDR3 sequence reads: CSGSPPNRGETQYF. DNA of the CDR3: TGCAGTGGAAGCCCCCCGAACAGGGGGGAGACCCAGTACTTC.

The sample holds a few counts of this clonotype. The rearrangement links TRBV7-6 to TRBJ2-1; the D gene could be TRBD1 or TRBD2 (5 bases each). CDR3 length: 16 residues. The germline CDR1 and CDR2 sequences are SGHVS and FNYEAQ. With 3 bases removed from V and 3 bases from J, the gap between germline ends came to 15 bases. The CDR3 loop is CASSLGTPGRYNEQFF. Written as DNA, the CDR3 is TGTGCCAGCAGCTTGGGGACCCCGGGACGCTACAATGAGCAGTTCTTC.

The chain carries TRBV28 and TRBJ2-7; tentatively, D is TRBD2 (6 bases). The ends were cut back, 7 bases at V and 4 bases at J, with 11 bases in the middle. This CDR3 comprises 12 residues. The germline gives CDR1 MDHEN, CDR2 SYDVKM. In DNA, the CDR3 is TGTGCCAGCATGGAGGGAAATTACGAGCAGTACTTC. Protein sequence: CASMEGNYEQYF.

Only a few counts were recorded for this clonotype. This chain links TRBV20-1 with TRBJ2-1; D is perhaps TRBD2 (5 bases). Looked up from germline, CDR1 is DFQATT and CDR2 is SNEGSKA (reference sequence). The CDR3 length is 13 residues. The V and J ends lost 0 bases and 11 bases respectively, with 14 bases between them. This CDR3 is CSARESSGGQQFF. DNA of the CDR3: TGCAGTGCTAGAGAGTCGAGCGGAGGCCAGCAGTTCTTC.

The chain combines TRBV28 with TRBJ2-7; D is undetermined. Germline CDR1 is MDHEN and CDR2 is SYDVKM. V was shortened by 2 bases and J by 3 bases, with 8 bases between the two germline ends. The CDR3 runs to 13 residues. CDR3 DNA: TGTGCCAGCAGTTTAAACCTCCTCTACGAGCAGTACTTC. The encoded protein is CASSLNLLYEQYF.

A remark on this clonotype: A read error may explain this, as a much larger clone is one base away. This chain connects TRBV12-3 or TRBV12-4 to TRBJ2-7; possibly TRBD1 or TRBD2 for D (5 bases each). There are 13 residues in the CDR3. The chain's CDR3 is CASSFQGTYGQYF. The DNA of the CDR3 is TGTGCCAGCAGTTTCCAAGGGACCTACGGGCAGTACTTC.

DNA of the CDR3: TGTGCCAGCAGCTTCGGTATAGCGGGATCGGGCGAGCAGTACTTC. This gives the protein CASSFGIAGSGEQYF. The rearrangement joins TRBV7-8 to TRBJ2-7; TRBD2 aligns across 8 bases. Germline trimming cut 3 bases from V and 6 bases from J; bases unmatched to any gene: 10. CDR1 and CDR2 from the germline V gene are SGHVS and FQNEAQ. The CDR3 is 15 residues long.

This chain uses TRBV9 with TRBJ1-2; D might be TRBD1 (6 bases). This CDR3 spans 14 amino acids. The germline gives CDR1 SGDLS, CDR2 YYNGEE. The V end lost 0 bases, the J end lost 2 bases, and 8 bases lay between the germline ends. CDR3 in amino acids: CASSVAGQNYGYTF. CDR3 in DNA: TGTGCCAGCAGCGTAGCAGGACAGAACTATGGCTACACCTTC.

This clonotype occurred many times. The CDR3 is CSARGDDHLYEQYF. CDR3 bases: TGCAGTGCTAGGGGGGATGACCACCTCTACGAGCAGTACTTC. This chain joins TRBV20-1 and TRBJ2-7; TRBD1 or TRBD2 may be the D gene (5 bases each). Trimming left V 3 bases short and J 3 bases short, with 15 bases between. The length of the CDR3 is 14 residues. Germline V gene lookup returns CDR1 DFQATT and CDR2 SNEGSKA (reference sequence).

This sequence joins TRBV20-1 and TRBJ2-1; TRBD2 agrees at 10 bases. This CDR3 contains 18 residues. Germline V gene sequence: CDR1 DFQATT, CDR2 SNEGSKA (reference sequence). V lost 6 bases and J lost 3; bases outside the gene matches: 17. As DNA, the CDR3 is TGCAGTGCCCCTCGACCCTTTAGCGGGGGGTCCCTCTACAATGAGCAGTTCTTC. It yields the protein CSAPRPFSGGSLYNEQFF.

This sequence joins TRBV7-2 and TRBJ2-3; tentative D call: TRBD2 (5 bases). This CDR3 contains 13 residues. The germline V and J ends were trimmed by 5 bases and 4 bases, with 10 bases remaining between them. The germline V gene has CDR1 SGHTA and CDR2 FQGNSA. The DNA for the CDR3 is TGTGCCAGCAGCCGAGACTACCCAGATACGCAGTATTTT. Translating gives CASSRDYPDTQYF.

In its sample, this clonotype was seen a few times. The chain joins TRBV5-5 to TRBJ2-2, with 7 nucleotides matching TRBD1. The CDR3 totals 15 residues. CDR1 and CDR2 (germline): SGHKS, YYEKEE (reference sequence). J gave up 7 bases and V 5 bases, and 11 bases lay outside the gene matches. The DNA of the CDR3 is TGTGCCAGCAGTTTCCTGACAGGGAAGGGCGGGGAGCTGTTTTTT. Translated, it gives CASSFLTGKGGELFF. Based on the CDR3 plus reference TRBV5-5 and TRBJ2-2, the full variable domain is DAGVTQSPTHLIKTRGQQVTLRCSPISGHKSVSWYQQVLGQGPQFIFQYYEKEERGRGNFPDRFSARQFPNYSSELNVNALLLGDSALYLCASSFLTGKGGELFFGEGSRLTVL.

For the CDR3, the DNA is TGTGTCATCCTGACAGGTAGCACAGATACGCAGTATTTT. It encodes CVILTGSTDTQYF. V gene TRBV6-1 combines with J gene TRBJ2-3, with D perhaps TRBD1 (6 bases). CDR1 MNHNS and CDR2 SASEGT come from the germline V gene. The CDR3 has 13 residues.

The chain couples TRBV11-3 to TRBJ2-3; the D is unclear. This CDR3 has 12 residues. Germline CDR1 SGHNT, CDR2 YENEEA. V was trimmed by 4 bases and J by 8 bases, leaving 10 bases between them. The CDR3: CASSSDRRTQYF. The CDR3 DNA is TGTGCCAGCAGCTCTGACCGACGTACGCAGTATTTT.